This entry lists 11 T cell receptor beta chains sequenced from one sample in a study of a mutant IDH1 vaccine in newly diagnosed glioma. TCRdb's copy holds only in-frame clones and misses some; the assay was immunoSEQ multiplex PCR. This sample has about 51,000 clones; roughly 78% occur once, and the top ten carry around 2%. The sample's time point: week 5, during vaccination. Topical imiquimod accompanied each vaccine dose, which consisted of 300 ug of mutant IDH1 20-mer peptide. For these receptors, no antigen is known. The specimen comprised PBMCs, sampled from a glioma patient whose treatment included an IDH1 peptide vaccine. The source of these receptors is a woman in her 40s with glioma.

The chain carries TRBV11-3 and TRBJ2-5; D tentatively fits TRBD1 or TRBD2 (5 bases each). The CDR3 extends over 14 amino acids. Trimming shortened V by 3 bases and J by 1 base, and 9 bases separated the two germline ends. Germline CDR1 and CDR2: SGHNT and YENEEA. The CDR3 region has the DNA TGTGCCAGCAGCTTTGGGGGTCCCCAAGAGACCCAGTACTTC. It yields the protein CASSFGGPQETQYF.

A note on this clone: Distinct nucleotide sequences in the sample also encode this CDR3. J is TRBJ2-7 and V is TRBV9; tentatively, D is TRBD2 (5 bases). The length of the CDR3 is 12 residues. The ends were cut back, 4 bases at V and 3 bases at J, with 8 bases in the middle. Germline CDR1 and CDR2: SGDLS and YYNGEE. CDR3 sequence reads: CASSPEGYEQYF. DNA for the CDR3: TGTGCCAGCAGCCCAGAGGGCTACGAGCAGTACTTC.

The V and J genes are TRBV7-9 and TRBJ1-2, with D uncertain. The V gene's germline CDR1 is SEHNR and CDR2 FQNEAQ (reference sequence). V lost 3 bases to trimming and J lost 2 bases, with 7 bases between them. This CDR3 region has 13 residues. The CDR3 sequence: CASSFVGNYGYTF. The DNA of the CDR3 is TGTGCCAGCAGCTTTGTAGGGAACTATGGCTACACCTTC.

The V gene is TRBV2, the J gene TRBJ1-2, with TRBD1 identical over 7 bases. In germline, CDR1 is SNHLY, CDR2 FYNNEI. CDR3 length equals 16 residues. Trimming took 4 bases from V and 0 from J; bases not matched to a gene: 8. This chain's CDR3 is CASSVGTVHSNYGYTF. The CDR3 DNA is TGTGCCAGCAGTGTAGGGACAGTTCACTCTAACTATGGCTACACCTTC.

The chain is built from TRBV5-8 and TRBJ2-7, with D hard to call. Trimming removed 0 bases at V and 13 bases at J, with 14 bases between. The CDR3 consists of 12 residues. Germline assignment: CDR1 SGHTS and CDR2 YDEGEE. CDR3 nucleotides: TGTGCCAGCAGCTTGGTGGTGGCCTCGGAATACTTC. Residues: CASSLVVASEYF.

V and J are TRBV5-1 and TRBJ2-3, with 9 positions matching TRBD2. CDR3 length: 16 residues. Germline V CDR1 and CDR2: SGHRS, YFSETQ. V lost 2 bases and J lost 0; bases outside the gene matches: 4. CDR3 loop: CASSFLSGGSTDTQYF. The CDR3 DNA is TGCGCCAGCAGCTTCCTTAGCGGGGGTAGCACAGATACGCAGTATTTT.

The genes are TRBV7-9 and TRBJ2-7; the match to TRBD2 covers 7 bases. Germline V CDR1 and CDR2: SEHNR, FQNEAQ (reference sequence). The CDR3 length is 13 residues. V trimming: 9 bases; J trimming: 4 bases; junction bases outside the gene matches: 9. The CDR3 DNA sequence: TGTGCCAGTTCGGGGTGGGAGGGATACGAGCAGTACTTC. This gives the protein CASSGWEGYEQYF.

The genes are TRBV6-6 and TRBJ1-5; TRBD1 agrees at 7 bases. Germline trimming cut 8 bases from V and 4 bases from J; bases unmatched to any gene: 11. The CDR3 extends over 15 amino acids. CDR1 is MNHNY, CDR2 SVGAGI, per germline (reference sequence). The CDR3, as DNA: TGTGCCAGCGGCGGACAGGAGTTTTGGAATCAGCCCCAGCATTTT. This codes for CASGGQEFWNQPQHF.

V is TRBV4-1 and J is TRBJ2-5, with D hard to call. In germline, CDR1 is MGHRA, CDR2 YSYEKL. V gave up 0 bases and J gave up 5 bases, with 16 bases separating them. This CDR3 has 16 amino acids. CDR3 sequence reads: CASSQDLGGLRETQYF. The DNA of the CDR3 is TGCGCCAGCAGCCAAGATCTAGGCGGCCTCCGGGAGACCCAGTACTTC.

The chain joins TRBV5-1 to TRBJ2-2; D not resolved. The V gene's germline CDR1 is SGHRS and CDR2 YFSETQ. The ends were cut back, 2 bases at V and 3 bases at J, with 5 bases in the middle. The CDR3 is 13 amino acids. CDR3 sequence: CASSLRDTGELFF. In DNA, the CDR3 is TGCGCCAGCAGCTTACGGGACACCGGGGAGCTGTTTTTT.

In this sample, this clone turned up once. The rearrangement joins TRBV7-8 to TRBJ1-1; 7 nucleotides agree with TRBD1. CDR1 is SGHVS, CDR2 FQNEAQ, per germline. The V gene end was trimmed by 2 bases and the J gene end by 4 bases; junction bases not matched to a gene: 10. This CDR3 is built from 16 residues. The chain's CDR3 is CASSLLPAGGSTEAFF. CDR3 sequence (DNA): TGTGCCAGCAGCTTACTTCCGGCAGGGGGATCCACTGAAGCTTTCTTT.